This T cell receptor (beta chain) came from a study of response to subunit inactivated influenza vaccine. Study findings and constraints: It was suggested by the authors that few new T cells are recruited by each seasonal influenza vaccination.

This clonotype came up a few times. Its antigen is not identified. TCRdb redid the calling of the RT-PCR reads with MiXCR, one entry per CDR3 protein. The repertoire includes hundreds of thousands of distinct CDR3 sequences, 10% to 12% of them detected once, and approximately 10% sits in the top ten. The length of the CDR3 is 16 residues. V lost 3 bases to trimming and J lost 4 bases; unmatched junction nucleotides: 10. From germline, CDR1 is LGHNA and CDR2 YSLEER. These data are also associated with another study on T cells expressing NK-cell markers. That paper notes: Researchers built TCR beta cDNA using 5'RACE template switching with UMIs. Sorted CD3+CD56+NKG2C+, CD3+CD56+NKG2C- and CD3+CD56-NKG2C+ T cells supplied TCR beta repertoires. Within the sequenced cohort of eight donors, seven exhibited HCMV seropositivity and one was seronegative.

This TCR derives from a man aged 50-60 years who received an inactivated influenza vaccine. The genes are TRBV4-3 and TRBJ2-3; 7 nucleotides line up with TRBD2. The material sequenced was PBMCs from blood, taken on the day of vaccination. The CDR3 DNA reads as TGCGCCAGCAGCCAGACCTATGGCGGGAGCCCAGATACGCAGTATTTT. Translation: CASSQTYGGSPDTQYF.